A selection of T cell receptor beta chains follows, all from one sample in a study of cytomegalovirus exposure and HLA in healthy donors. Generated by immunoSEQ multiplex PCR, the TCRdb table keeps only in-frame clones and is missing some. The sample has 100,000 to 150,000 clones; roughly 89% are singletons. The sample was PBMCs. The receptors derive from a woman aged 18-29 years in good health and CMV-seronegative. Each CDR3 is given with its conserved first and last residue. Each record gives: V gene, CDR3 length, J gene, D gene, clone size, CDR3 protein, CDR3 DNA. A D gene is named only where the DNA matches it firmly. The size field is filled for only some rows; it gives once, few, many or a size class.

>TRBV25-1|11|TRBJ1-2|-|-
CASRGDTGYTF
TGTGCCAGCAGGGGGGACACCGGCTACACCTTC
>TRBV7-7|13|TRBJ2-7|-|once
CASSFSQSYEQYF
TGTGCTAGCAGCTTTAGTCAATCCTACGAGCAGTACTTC
>TRBV11-3|16|TRBJ2-1|TRBD2|-
CASSSPTSGRSGEQFF
TGTGCCAGCAGCTCTCCGACTAGCGGACGCTCGGGTGAGCAGTTCTTC
>TRBV5-1|14|TRBJ2-7|-|medium-sized
CASSPGINFYEQYF
TGCGCCAGCAGCCCGGGGATCAACTTCTACGAGCAGTACTTC
>TRBV5-4|17|TRBJ2-3|TRBD1|-
CASSWGGQGKGTDTQYF
TGTGCCAGCAGCTGGGGGGGACAGGGGAAAGGCACAGATACGCAGTATTTT
>TRBV5-1|17|TRBJ2-2|TRBD1|-
CASSLSGQGAYTGELFF
TGCGCCAGCAGCTTGTCGGGGCAGGGGGCCTACACCGGGGAGCTGTTTTTT
>TRBV14|18|TRBJ1-1|-|-
CASSQDGGGQSRATEAFF
TGTGCCAGCAGCCAAGATGGAGGTGGACAGTCCAGGGCCACTGAAGCTTTCTTT
>TRBV27|14|TRBJ2-1|TRBD1|once
CASSTRTGGNEQFF
TGTGCCAGCAGTACCCGGACAGGGGGCAATGAGCAGTTCTTC
>TRBV7-8|16|TRBJ1-5|-|-
CASSLARGFSNQPQHF
TGTGCCAGCAGCTTAGCCCGGGGGTTTAGCAATCAGCCCCAGCATTTT
>TRBV7-2|15|TRBJ2-7|TRBD2|-
CASSLVRGGDYEQYF
TGTGCCAGCAGCTTAGTTCGCGGGGGGGACTACGAGCAGTACTTC
>TRBV2|16|TRBJ1-2|-|-
CATRPLPRGGNYGYTF
TGTGCCACCCGTCCTCTGCCTAGGGGGGGAAACTATGGCTACACCTTC
>TRBV5-4|15|TRBJ2-5|TRBD1|-
CASSPGGQGRGTQYF
TGTGCCAGCAGCCCGGGGGGACAGGGGCGTGGGACCCAGTACTTC
>TRBV6-5|16|TRBJ1-1|TRBD1|-
CASSYSNRGPNTEAFF
TGTGCCAGCAGTTACTCTAACAGGGGCCCGAACACTGAAGCTTTCTTT
>TRBV5-1|15|TRBJ2-5|TRBD1|once
CASSLGTGGGETQYF
TGCGCCAGCAGCCTCGGGACAGGGGGCGGGGAGACCCAGTACTTC
>TRBV7-9|13|TRBJ2-5|-|once
CASSPQGQETQYF
TGTGCCAGCAGCCCACAGGGACAAGAGACCCAGTACTTC
>TRBV21-1|14|TRBJ2-7|-|-
CASSKRDSSYEQYF
TGTGCCAGCAGCAAACGGGACAGCTCCTACGAGCAGTACTTC
>TRBV11-3|13|TRBJ2-5|-|-
CASSPDSQETQYF
TGTGCCAGCAGCCCCGACAGCCAAGAGACCCAGTACTTC
>TRBV6-5|13|TRBJ1-4|-|-
CASRDTVNEKLFF
TGTGCCAGCAGAGATACAGTTAATGAAAAACTGTTTTTT
>TRBV2|12|TRBJ1-2|-|-
CASSDLSYGYTF
TGTGCCAGCAGTGACCTCAGCTATGGCTACACCTTC
>TRBV5-5|15|TRBJ2-3|-|-
CASSLSGDGTDTQYF
TGTGCCAGCAGTTTATCAGGGGATGGGACAGATACGCAGTATTTT
>TRBV4-1|17|TRBJ2-3|-|-
CASSQEMGQANTDTQYF
TGCGCCAGCAGCCAAGAGATGGGCCAGGCTAACACAGATACGCAGTATTTT
>TRBV2|12|TRBJ1-1|-|-
CASTRGNTEAFF
TGTGCCAGCACCAGGGGGAACACTGAAGCTTTCTTT
>TRBV5-1|13|TRBJ2-5|TRBD2|-
CASSLARGETQYF
TGCGCCAGCAGCTTGGCGCGGGGGGAGACCCAGTACTTC
>TRBV6-5|14|TRBJ1-4|TRBD1|-
CASSRQGAHEKLFF
TGTGCCAGCAGTAGACAGGGGGCGCATGAAAAACTGTTTTTT
>TRBV7-8|14|TRBJ2-1|TRBD1|-
CASSPRDRFNEQFF
TGTGCCAGCAGCCCGAGGGACAGGTTCAATGAGCAGTTCTTC
>TRBV2|12|TRBJ2-5|-|-
CASLTAQETQYF
TGTGCCAGTCTGACAGCCCAAGAGACCCAGTACTTC
>TRBV27|15|TRBJ1-2|TRBD1|-
CASSLSATGIYGYTF
TGTGCCAGCAGTTTATCGGCGACAGGGATATATGGCTACACCTTC
>TRBV10-3|14|TRBJ1-1|TRBD1|-
CAISVDRAGAEAFF
TGTGCCATCAGTGTGGACAGGGCGGGCGCTGAAGCTTTCTTT